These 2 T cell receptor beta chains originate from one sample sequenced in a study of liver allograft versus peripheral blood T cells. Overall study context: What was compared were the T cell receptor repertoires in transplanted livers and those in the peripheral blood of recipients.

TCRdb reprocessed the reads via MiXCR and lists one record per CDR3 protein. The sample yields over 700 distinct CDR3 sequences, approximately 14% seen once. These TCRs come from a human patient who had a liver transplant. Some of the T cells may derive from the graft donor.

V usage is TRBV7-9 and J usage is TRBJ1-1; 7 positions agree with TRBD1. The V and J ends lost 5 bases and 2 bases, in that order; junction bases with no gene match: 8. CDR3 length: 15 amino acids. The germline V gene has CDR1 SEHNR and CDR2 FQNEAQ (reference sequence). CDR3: CASSLGGRGNTEAFF. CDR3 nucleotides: TGTGCCAGCAGCCTAGGGGGCAGGGGCAACACTGAAGCTTTCTTT.

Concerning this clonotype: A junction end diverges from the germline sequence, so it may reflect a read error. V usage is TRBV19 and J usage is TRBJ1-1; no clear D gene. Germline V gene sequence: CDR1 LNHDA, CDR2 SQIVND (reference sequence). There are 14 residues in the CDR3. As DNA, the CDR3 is TGTACCAGTAGTCCTCAAGCTCTGAACACTGAAGCTTTCTTT. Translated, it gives CTSSPQALNTEAFF.